This TCR beta chain originates from a study of CD8 T cells in Susac syndrome. With respect to this clonotype: The antigen is not known.

The authors reverse transcribed about 0.5 to 1 ug RNA with random hexamers. With immunoSEQ multiplex PCR, TCR beta CDR3 was amplified across 54 Vbeta and 13 Jbeta. A single record per CDR3 protein comes from TCRdb applying MiXCR to the immunoSEQ multiplex PCR reads. The data contain nearly 200,000 distinct CDR3 sequences, about 96% of them singletons. General study points: The authors acknowledged that the study's TCR sequencing and HLA analysis involved relatively few individuals.

Sequencing was performed on CD4+ T cells from PBMCs. The source of this sequence is a human donor with multiple sclerosis.

In DNA form, the CDR3 reads TGTGCCAGCAGCTTGTTAGGGGAGGCAGCTTTCTTT. Its protein is CASSLLGEAAFF. The rearrangement links TRBV5-4 to TRBJ1-1; TRBD1 is a possible D gene (5 bases). The CDR3 runs to 12 residues. The germline gives CDR1 SGHNT, CDR2 YYREEE (reference sequence). Trimming removed 1 base from V and 10 bases from J, with 11 bases in between.